This T cell receptor (beta chain) was found in a study of T cell responses to AZD1222 COVID-19 vaccine. Turning to the study itself: Analyses pooled second doses at about 4 or about 12 weeks. Points from the study as a whole: Following two doses of AZD1222, Spike-specific TCR breadth and depth rose.

Points on this clone: Its specificity is not known.

There are 14 residues in the CDR3. The germline V gene has CDR1 SGHTA and CDR2 FQGNSA. V was clipped by 3 bases and J by 6 bases; unmatched bases: 3. Clones were read by immunoSEQ multiplex PCR, and TCRdb kept only the in-frame ones, dropping some. The data hold some 140,000 clones, with 85% to 95% observed a single time. Sample: peripheral blood, taken on day 0 of AZD1222 vaccination. The clonotype originates from an adult in good health. The chain carries TRBV7-2 and TRBJ2-2, with 8 bases that match TRBD2. CDR3 DNA: TGTGCCAGCAGCTTCAATAGCGGGGCCGGGGAGCTGTTTTTT. Amino acid sequence: CASSFNSGAGELFF. The full variable domain, completed using reference TRBV7-2 and TRBJ2-2, is GAGVSQSPSNKVTEKGKDVELRCDPISGHTALYWYRQSLGQGLEFLIYFQGNSAPDKSGLPSDRFSAERTGGSVSTLTIQRTQQEDSAVYLCASSFNSGAGELFFGEGSRLTVL.